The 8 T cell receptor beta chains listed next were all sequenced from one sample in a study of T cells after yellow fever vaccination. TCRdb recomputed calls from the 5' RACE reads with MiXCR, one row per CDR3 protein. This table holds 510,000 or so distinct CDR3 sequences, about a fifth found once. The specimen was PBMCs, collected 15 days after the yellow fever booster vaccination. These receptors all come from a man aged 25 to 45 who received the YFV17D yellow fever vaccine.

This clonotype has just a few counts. The CDR3 DNA reads TGTGCCAGCACAGTAGGCTACCTCCCCTACAATGAGCAGTTCTTC. It yields the protein CASTVGYLPYNEQFF. The gene calls are TRBV7-9 and TRBJ2-1; D gene uncertain. This CDR3 spans 15 amino acids. Trimming shortened V by 7 bases and J by 2 bases, and 15 bases separated the two germline ends. Per the germline V gene, CDR1 is SEHNR and CDR2 is FQNEAQ (reference sequence).

The CDR3 here is CSARHGYTF. CDR3 in DNA: TGCAGTGCTAGGCATGGCTACACCTTC. The chain links TRBV20-1 to TRBJ1-2; D is undetermined. The V gene lost 3 bases and the J gene lost 6 bases, with 2 bases spanning the gap. The CDR3 runs to 9 residues. The V gene's germline CDR1 is DFQATT and CDR2 SNEGSKA (reference sequence).

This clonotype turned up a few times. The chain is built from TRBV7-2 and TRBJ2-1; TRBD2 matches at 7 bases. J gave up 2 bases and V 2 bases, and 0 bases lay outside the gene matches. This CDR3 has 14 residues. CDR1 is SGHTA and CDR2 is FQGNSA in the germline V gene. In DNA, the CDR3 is TGTGCCAGCAGCTTACGGGGGGCCTACAATGAGCAGTTCTTC. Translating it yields CASSLRGAYNEQFF. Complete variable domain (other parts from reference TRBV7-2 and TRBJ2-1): GAGVSQSPSNKVTEKGKDVELRCDPISGHTALYWYRQSLGQGLEFLIYFQGNSAPDKSGLPSDRFSAERTGGSVSTLTIQRTQQEDSAVYLCASSLRGAYNEQFFGPGTRLTVL.

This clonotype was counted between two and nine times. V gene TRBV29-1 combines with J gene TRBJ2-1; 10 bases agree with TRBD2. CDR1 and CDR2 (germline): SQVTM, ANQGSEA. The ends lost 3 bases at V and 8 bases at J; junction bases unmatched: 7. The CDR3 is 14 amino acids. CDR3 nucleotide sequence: TGCAGCGTTGATAAAGCGGGAGGGCCGTATGAGCAGTTCTTC. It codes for CSVDKAGGPYEQFF.

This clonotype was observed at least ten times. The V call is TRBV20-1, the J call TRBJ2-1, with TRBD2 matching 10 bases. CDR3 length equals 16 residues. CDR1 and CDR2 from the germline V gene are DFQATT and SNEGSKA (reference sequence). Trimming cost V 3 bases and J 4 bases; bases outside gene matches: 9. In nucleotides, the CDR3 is TGCAGTGCTAGGAGCGGGGGGGCCGGACAGTACAATGAGCAGTTCTTC. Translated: CSARSGGAGQYNEQFF.

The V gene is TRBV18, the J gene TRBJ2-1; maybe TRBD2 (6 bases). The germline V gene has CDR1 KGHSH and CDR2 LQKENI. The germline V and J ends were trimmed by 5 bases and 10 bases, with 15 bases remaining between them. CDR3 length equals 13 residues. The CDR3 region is CASSFPGRGEQFF. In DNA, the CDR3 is TGTGCCAGCTCATTCCCCGGGAGAGGAGAGCAGTTCTTC. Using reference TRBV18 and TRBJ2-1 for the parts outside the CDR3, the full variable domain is NAGVMQNPRHLVRRRGQEARLRCSPMKGHSHVYWYRQLPEEGLKFMVYLQKENIIDESGMPKERFSAEFPKEGPSILRIQQVVRGDSAAYFCASSFPGRGEQFFGPGTRLTVL.

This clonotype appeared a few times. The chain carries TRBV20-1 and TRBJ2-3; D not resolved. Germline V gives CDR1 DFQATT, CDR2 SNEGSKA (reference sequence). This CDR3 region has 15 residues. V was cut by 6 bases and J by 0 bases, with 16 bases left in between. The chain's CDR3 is CSAEDSSPSTDTQYF. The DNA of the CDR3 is TGCAGTGCCGAAGACTCGTCCCCTAGCACAGATACGCAGTATTTT.

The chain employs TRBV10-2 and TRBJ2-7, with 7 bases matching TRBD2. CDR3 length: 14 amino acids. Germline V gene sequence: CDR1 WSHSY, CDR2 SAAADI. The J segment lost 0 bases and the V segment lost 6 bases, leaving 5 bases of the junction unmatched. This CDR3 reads CASRAGTTSYEQYF. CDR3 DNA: TGCGCCAGCAGAGCCGGGACTACCTCCTACGAGCAGTACTTC.